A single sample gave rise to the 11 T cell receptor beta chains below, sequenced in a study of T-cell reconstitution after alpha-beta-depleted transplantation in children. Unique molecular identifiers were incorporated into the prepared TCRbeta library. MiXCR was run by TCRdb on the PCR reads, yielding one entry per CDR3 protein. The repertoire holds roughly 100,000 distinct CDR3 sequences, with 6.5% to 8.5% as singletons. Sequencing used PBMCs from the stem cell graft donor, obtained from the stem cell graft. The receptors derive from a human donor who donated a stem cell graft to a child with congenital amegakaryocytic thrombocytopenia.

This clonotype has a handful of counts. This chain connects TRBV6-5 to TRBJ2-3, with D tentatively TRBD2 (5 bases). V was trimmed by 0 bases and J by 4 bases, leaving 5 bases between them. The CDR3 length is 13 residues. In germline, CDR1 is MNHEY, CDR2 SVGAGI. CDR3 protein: CASSYSRADTQYF. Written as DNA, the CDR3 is TGTGCCAGCAGTTACTCGAGGGCAGATACGCAGTATTTT.

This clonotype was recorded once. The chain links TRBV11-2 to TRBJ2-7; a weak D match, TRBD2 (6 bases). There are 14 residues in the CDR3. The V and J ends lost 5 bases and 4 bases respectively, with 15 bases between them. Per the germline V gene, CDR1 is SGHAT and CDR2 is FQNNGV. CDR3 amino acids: CASSPRTNPYEQYF. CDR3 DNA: TGTGCCAGCAGCCCGAGGACTAACCCATACGAGCAGTACTTC.

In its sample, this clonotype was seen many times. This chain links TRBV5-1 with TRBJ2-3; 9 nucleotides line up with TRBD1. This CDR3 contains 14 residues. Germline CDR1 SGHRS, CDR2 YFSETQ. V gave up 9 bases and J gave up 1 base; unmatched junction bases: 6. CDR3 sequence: CATNRGLGTDTQYF. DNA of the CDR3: TGCGCCACCAACAGGGGGCTCGGCACAGATACGCAGTATTTT.

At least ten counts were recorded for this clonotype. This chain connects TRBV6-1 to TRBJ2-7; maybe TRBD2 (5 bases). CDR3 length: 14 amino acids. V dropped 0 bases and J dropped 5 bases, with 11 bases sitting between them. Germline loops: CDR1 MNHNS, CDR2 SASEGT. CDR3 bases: TGTGCCAGCAGTGAAGCCGCGAGGGTGCACGAGCAGTACTTC. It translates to CASSEAARVHEQYF.

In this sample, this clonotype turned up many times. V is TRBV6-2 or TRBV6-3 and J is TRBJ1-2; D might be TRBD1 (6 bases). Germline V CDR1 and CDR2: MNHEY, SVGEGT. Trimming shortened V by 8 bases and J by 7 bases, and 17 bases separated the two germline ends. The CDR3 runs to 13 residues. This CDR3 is CASRPADSLGYTF. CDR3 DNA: TGTGCCAGCCGACCGGCGGACAGCCTTGGCTACACCTTC.

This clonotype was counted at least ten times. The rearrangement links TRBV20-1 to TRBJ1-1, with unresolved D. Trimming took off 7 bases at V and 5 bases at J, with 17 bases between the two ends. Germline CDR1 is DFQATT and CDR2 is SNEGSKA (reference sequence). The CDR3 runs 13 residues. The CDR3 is CSVFGERRTEAFF. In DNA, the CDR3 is TGCAGTGTTTTTGGGGAGAGGAGAACTGAAGCTTTCTTT.

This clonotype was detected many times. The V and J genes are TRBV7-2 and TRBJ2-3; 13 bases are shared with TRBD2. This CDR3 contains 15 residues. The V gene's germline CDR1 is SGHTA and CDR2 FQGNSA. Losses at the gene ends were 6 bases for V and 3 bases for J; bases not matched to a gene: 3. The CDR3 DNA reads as TGTGCCAGCAGGAGACTAGCGGGAGGTACAGATACGCAGTATTTT. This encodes CASRRLAGGTDTQYF.

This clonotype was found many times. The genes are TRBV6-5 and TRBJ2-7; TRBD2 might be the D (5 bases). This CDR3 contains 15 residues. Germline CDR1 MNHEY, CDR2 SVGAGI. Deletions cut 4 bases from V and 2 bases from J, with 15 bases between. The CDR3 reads CASSSSTGIPYEQYF. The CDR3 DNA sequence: TGTGCCAGCAGTTCCTCCACCGGGATTCCCTACGAGCAGTACTTC.

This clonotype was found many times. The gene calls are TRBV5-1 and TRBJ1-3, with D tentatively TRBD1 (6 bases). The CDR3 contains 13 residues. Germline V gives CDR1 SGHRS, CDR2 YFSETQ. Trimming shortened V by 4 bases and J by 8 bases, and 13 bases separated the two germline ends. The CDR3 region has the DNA TGCGCCAGCAGCCCCGGGGGGCAGGACACCATATATTTT. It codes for CASSPGGQDTIYF.

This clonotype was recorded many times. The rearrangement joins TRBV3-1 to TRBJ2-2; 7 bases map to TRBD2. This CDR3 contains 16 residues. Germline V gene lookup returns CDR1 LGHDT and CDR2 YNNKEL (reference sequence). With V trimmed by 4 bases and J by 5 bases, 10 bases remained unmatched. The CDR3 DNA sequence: TGTGCCAGCAGCCGCTGGACTAGGAGAGATACCGGGGAGCTGTTTTTT. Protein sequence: CASSRWTRRDTGELFF.

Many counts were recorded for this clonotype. In DNA, the CDR3 is TGTGCCAGCAGTTTATTATGGAGCGGGAGACTCACCGGGGAGCTGTTTTTT. Its protein is CASSLLWSGRLTGELFF. The chain recombines TRBV28 with TRBJ2-2, with 8 bases identical to TRBD2. The CDR3 covers 17 residues. CDR1 is MDHEN, CDR2 SYDVKM, per germline. The J segment lost 4 bases and the V segment lost 1 base, leaving 8 bases of the junction unmatched.